This entry lists 7 T cell receptor beta chains sequenced from one sample in a study of shared clonotypes between healthy human individuals. Profiled with immunoSEQ multiplex PCR; TCRdb holds only in-frame clones, not every one. The repertoire holds over a million clones, with more than 75% as singletons. The source material was memory CD4+ T cells from PBMCs. As to subset: CD45RA-negative fraction. The receptors were gathered from a man aged 18 to 30 in good health. Some clones in this sample may be carry-over from other donors' samples.

This chain joins TRBV4-2 and TRBJ2-3; D gene uncertain. The CDR3 is 17 residues long. The V end lost 3 bases, the J end lost 0 bases, and 16 bases lay between the germline ends. Per germline, CDR1 LGHNA and CDR2 YNFKEQ. The CDR3 DNA is TGTGCCAGCAGCCACCTACAAGGTATAGATAGCACAGATACGCAGTATTTT. Protein: CASSHLQGIDSTDTQYF.

The chain links TRBV2 to TRBJ1-3; D gene ambiguous. CDR3 length equals 11 residues. The V end lost 6 bases, the J end lost 9 bases, and 9 bases lay between the germline ends. Germline V gene data show CDR1 as SNHLY and CDR2 as FYNNEI. The CDR3 DNA reads TGTGCCAGCAGCGCAGCGGTCACCATATATTTT. It translates to CASSAAVTIYF.

The chain couples TRBV5-1 to TRBJ1-2, with 12 bases identical to TRBD1. J gave up 6 bases and V 4 bases, and 7 bases lay outside the gene matches. The CDR3 contains 15 residues. The V gene's germline CDR1 is SGHRS and CDR2 YFSETQ. In DNA form, the CDR3 reads TGCGCCAGCAGCGGAGGGACAGGGGGCTCCAATGGCTACACCTTC. Protein: CASSGGTGGSNGYTF.

The V and J genes are TRBV27 and TRBJ2-7; D perhaps matches TRBD2 (5 bases). The CDR3 is 15 residues long. V was pared by 4 bases and J by 1 base, with 14 bases between. Germline CDR1 is MNHEY and CDR2 is SMNVEV (reference sequence). CDR3 in amino acids: CASSSSGMKSYEQYF. DNA of the CDR3: TGTGCCAGCAGTTCCTCCGGGATGAAGTCCTACGAGCAGTACTTC.

This chain uses TRBV11-1 with TRBJ1-1; tentative D call: TRBD1 (5 bases). CDR1 is SGHAT and CDR2 is FQDESV in the germline V gene (reference sequence). This CDR3 has 17 amino acids. V lost 1 base and J lost 6, with 21 bases in between. CDR3 amino acids: CASSLVGFWGEGAEAFF. CDR3 nucleotide sequence: TGTGCCAGCAGCTTAGTAGGTTTTTGGGGTGAAGGGGCTGAAGCTTTCTTT.

The chain uses TRBV5-8 and TRBJ2-2, with TRBD1 identical over 7 bases. V lost 0 bases to trimming and J lost 5 bases; unmatched junction nucleotides: 4. This CDR3 spans 15 amino acids. Germline V gene data show CDR1 as SGHTS and CDR2 as YDEGEE. The CDR3 nucleotides read TGTGCCAGCAGCTTGGGGGACAGACTTACCGGGGAGCTGTTTTTT. As protein: CASSLGDRLTGELFF. Combining the CDR3 with reference TRBV5-8 and TRBJ2-2 gives the whole variable domain EAGVTQSPTHLIKTRGQQATLRCSPISGHTSVYWYQQALGLGLQFLLWYDEGEERNRGNFPPRFSGRQFPNYSSELNVNALELEDSALYLCASSLGDRLTGELFFGEGSRLTVL.

V gene TRBV7-2 combines with J gene TRBJ2-1; D is unresolved. The V gene lost 6 bases and the J gene lost 8 bases, with 11 bases spanning the gap. The length of the CDR3 is 12 residues. Germline loops: CDR1 SGHTA, CDR2 FQGNSA. CDR3 sequence (DNA): TGTGCCAGCAGTTCGACTGGTGATGAGCAGTTCTTC. Translated, it gives CASSSTGDEQFF.